The 3 T cell receptor beta chains below come from one sample, sequenced in a study of identifying expanded T cells in peripheral blood. TCRdb's copy holds only in-frame clones and misses some; the assay was immunoSEQ multiplex PCR. The table has approximately 120,000 clones, about 88% seen once. The sequencing sample was made of blood. The receptors were gathered from a person aged 18 to 75 in good health.

The chain recombines TRBV6-6 with TRBJ1-6; TRBD1 matches 9 bases. Germline values: CDR1 MNHNY, CDR2 SVGAGI (reference sequence). V gave up 1 base and J gave up 9 bases; unmatched junction bases: 7. CDR3 length equals 16 residues. CDR3 in DNA: TGTGCCAGCAGTTACTGGGACAGGGAACGAGGTTCACCCCTCCACTTT. It translates to CASSYWDRERGSPLHF.

This chain links TRBV5-1 with TRBJ2-5; 8 bases are a match to TRBD2. The CDR3 contains 15 residues. J gave up 4 bases and V 4 bases, and 9 bases lay outside the gene matches. The germline V gene encodes CDR1 SGHRS and CDR2 YFSETQ. CDR3 DNA sequence: TGCGCCAGCAGCCTCAACGGGGGGGAAGGAGAGACCCAGTACTTC. Translation gives CASSLNGGEGETQYF.

The chain has TRBV5-6 and TRBJ1-2, with D possibly matching TRBD1 (6 bases). V dropped 3 bases and J dropped 2 bases, with 11 bases sitting between them. Looked up from germline, CDR1 is SGHDT and CDR2 is YYEEEE. This CDR3 has 14 residues. CDR3 protein: CASSWGQQNYGYTF. The CDR3 region has the DNA TGTGCCAGCAGCTGGGGACAACAAAACTATGGCTACACCTTC. Based on the CDR3 plus reference TRBV5-6 and TRBJ1-2, the full variable domain is DAGVTQSPTHLIKTRGQQVTLRCSPKSGHDTVSWYQQALGQGPQFIFQYYEEEERQRGNFPDRFSGHQFPNYSSELNVNALLLGDSALYLCASSWGQQNYGYTFGSGTRLTVV.